The present entry profiles one T cell receptor (beta chain) with its context. Its antigen is not known. The CDR3 covers 13 residues. In germline, CDR1 is GTSNPN, CDR2 SVGIG (reference sequence). V was shortened by 4 bases and J by 8 bases, with 16 bases between the two germline ends. The sample originates from a study of cytomegalovirus exposure and HLA in healthy donors. Study-wide results and limits: Indistinguishable V segments, including TRBV6-2 and TRBV6-3, were excluded. Confirmation was obtained in vitro that three CMV-associated chains are specific for CMV antigens. In all likelihood, a cluster of highly shared sequence variants was a sequencing artifact.

Primers included in the PCR were 60 Vbeta and 13 Jbeta primers. In the original analysis: The count from a later analysis was 79 million or so unique TCR beta chains, some 11 million of them shared. Produced via immunoSEQ multiplex PCR; TCRdb's table is partial and in-frame only. V, J and clone size are taken as reported in that table, and D and trimming were inferred from the DNA itself. Seen here are just over 150,000 clones, roughly 84% observed once, and the top ten hold about 2.1%. The source material was PBMCs. The chain recombines TRBV30 with TRBJ2-3, with a possible D match to TRBD2 (7 bases). This clonotype originated in a woman younger than 30 in good health and CMV-seronegative. CDR3 in amino acids: CAWTSGGPGTQYF. In nucleotides, the CDR3 is TGTGCCTGGACGTCGGGGGGCCCGGGTACGCAGTATTTT.